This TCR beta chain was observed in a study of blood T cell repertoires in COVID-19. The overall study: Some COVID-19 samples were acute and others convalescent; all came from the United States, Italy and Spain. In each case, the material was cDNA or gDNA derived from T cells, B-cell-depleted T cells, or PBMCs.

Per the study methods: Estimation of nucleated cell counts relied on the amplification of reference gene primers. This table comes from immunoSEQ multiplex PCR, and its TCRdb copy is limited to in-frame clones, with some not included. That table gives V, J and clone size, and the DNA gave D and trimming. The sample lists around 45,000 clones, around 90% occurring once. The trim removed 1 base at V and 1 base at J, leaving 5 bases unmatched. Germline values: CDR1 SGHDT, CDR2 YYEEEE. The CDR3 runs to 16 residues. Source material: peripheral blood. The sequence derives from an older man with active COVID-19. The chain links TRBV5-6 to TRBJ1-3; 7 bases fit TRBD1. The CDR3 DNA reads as TGTGCCAGCAGCTTGAGACAGGGTGTATCTGGAAACACCATATATTTT. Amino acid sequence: CASSLRQGVSGNTIYF.